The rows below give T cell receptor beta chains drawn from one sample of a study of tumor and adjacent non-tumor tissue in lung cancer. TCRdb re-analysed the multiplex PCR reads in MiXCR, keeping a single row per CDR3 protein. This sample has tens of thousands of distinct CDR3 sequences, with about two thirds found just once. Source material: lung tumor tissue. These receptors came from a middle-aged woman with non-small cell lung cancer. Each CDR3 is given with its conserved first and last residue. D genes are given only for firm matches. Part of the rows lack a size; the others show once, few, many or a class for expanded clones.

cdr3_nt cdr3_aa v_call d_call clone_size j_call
TGCAGTGCTGTTCCGGACAGGGCCTATGGCTACACCTTC CSAVPDRAYGYTF TRBV20-1 TRBD1 many TRBJ1-2
TGTAGTGCCCAACCGGAGGGGAAGGATACGCAGTATTTT CSAQPEGKDTQYF TRBV20-1 NA NA TRBJ2-3
TGTGCCAGCAGAACAGGGACTAGCTGGGTGGGCACAGATACGCAGTATTTT CASRTGTSWVGTDTQYF TRBV6-6 TRBD2 few TRBJ2-3
TGTGCCAGCGGCGATAGGCTGGCAGGGGCGGAGACACAGTACTTC CASGDRLAGAETQYF TRBV28 NA NA TRBJ2-5
TGTGCCAGCAGCCCCTACCAGGGAGCCGGGGAACTGTTTTTT CASSPYQGAGELFF TRBV13 NA NA TRBJ2-2
TGCAGCGTTGATGTTCAGGGCCGCTATGCGCAGTATTTT CSVDVQGRYAQYF TRBV29-1 NA NA TRBJ2-3
TGTAGTGCTACAACCCTCCTCGGGACTAGCGGGAGGGCTGAGACCCAGTACTTC CSATTLLGTSGRAETQYF TRBV20-1 TRBD2 few TRBJ2-5
TGTGCCAGCGGTTACCCGCTAGCAAGGGACGATGAGCAGTTCTTC CASGYPLARDDEQFF TRBV6-2/TRBV6-3 NA once TRBJ2-1
TGTACCAGCAGCCAACCGGATAAGGAGAAAGATACGCAGTATTTT CTSSQPDKEKDTQYF TRBV11-2 NA NA TRBJ2-3
TGCAGCGATGGGGGCTCAGGACTAGCGATAGTTAGAGATACGCAGTATTTT CSDGGSGLAIVRDTQYF TRBV29-1 TRBD2 NA TRBJ2-3
TGCAGCGCACTCTCGACATATCAAGGGACCCAATACTTC CSALSTYQGTQYF TRBV29-1 NA NA TRBJ2-5
TGTGCCATCAGTCCGGATCCGGGTAGAGTCGTCGGGGCCATTAAGTACTTC CAISPDPGRVVGAIKYF TRBV10-3 NA NA TRBJ2-4